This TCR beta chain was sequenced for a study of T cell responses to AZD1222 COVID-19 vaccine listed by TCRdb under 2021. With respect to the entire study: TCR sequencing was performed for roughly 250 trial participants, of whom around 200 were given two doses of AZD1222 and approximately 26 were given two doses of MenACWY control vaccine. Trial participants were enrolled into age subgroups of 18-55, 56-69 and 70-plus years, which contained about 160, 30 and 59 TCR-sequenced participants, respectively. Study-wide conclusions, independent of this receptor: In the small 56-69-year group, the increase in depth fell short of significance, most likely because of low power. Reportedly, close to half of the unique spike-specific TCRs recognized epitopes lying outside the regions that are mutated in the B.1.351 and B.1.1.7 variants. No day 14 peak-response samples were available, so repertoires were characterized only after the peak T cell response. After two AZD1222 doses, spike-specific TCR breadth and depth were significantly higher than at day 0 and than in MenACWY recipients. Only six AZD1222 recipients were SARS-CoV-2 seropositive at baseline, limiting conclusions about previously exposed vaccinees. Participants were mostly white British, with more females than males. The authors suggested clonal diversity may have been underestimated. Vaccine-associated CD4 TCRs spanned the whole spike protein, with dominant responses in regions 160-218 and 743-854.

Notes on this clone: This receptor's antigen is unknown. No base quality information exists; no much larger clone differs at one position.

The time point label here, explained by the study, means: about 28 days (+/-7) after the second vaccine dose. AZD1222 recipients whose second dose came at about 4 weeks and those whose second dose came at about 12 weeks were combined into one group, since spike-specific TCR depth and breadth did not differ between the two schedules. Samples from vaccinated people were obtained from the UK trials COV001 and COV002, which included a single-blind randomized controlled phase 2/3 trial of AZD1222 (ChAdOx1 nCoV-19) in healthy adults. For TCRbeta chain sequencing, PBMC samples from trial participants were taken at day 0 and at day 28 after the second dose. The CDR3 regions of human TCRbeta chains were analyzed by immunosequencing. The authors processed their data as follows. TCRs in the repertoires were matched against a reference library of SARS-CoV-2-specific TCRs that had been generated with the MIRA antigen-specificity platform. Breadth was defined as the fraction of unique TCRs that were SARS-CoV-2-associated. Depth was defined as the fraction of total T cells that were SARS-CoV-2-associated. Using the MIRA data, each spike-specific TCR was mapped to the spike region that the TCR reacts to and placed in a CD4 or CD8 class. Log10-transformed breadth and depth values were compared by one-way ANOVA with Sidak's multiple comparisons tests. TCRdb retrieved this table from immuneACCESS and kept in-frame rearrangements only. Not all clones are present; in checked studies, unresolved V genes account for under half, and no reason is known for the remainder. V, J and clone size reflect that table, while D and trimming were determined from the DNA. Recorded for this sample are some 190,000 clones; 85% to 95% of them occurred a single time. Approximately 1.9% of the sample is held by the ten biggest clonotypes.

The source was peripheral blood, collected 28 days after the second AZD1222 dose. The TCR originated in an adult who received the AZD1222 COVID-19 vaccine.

The encoded CDR3 is CASSFGLRAAYEQYF. The nucleotide sequence reads as follows: TGTGCCAGCAGTTTTGGCTTACGGGCAGCCTACGAGCAGTACTTC. The sequence links TRBV28 to TRBJ2-7, with the D gene not confidently named. V is reduced by 3 bases and J by 2 bases, leaving a spacing of 14 bases between them. The germline V gene gives CDR1 as MDHEN and CDR2 as SYDVKM. The CDR3 holds 15 amino acids from the cysteine to the phenylalanine. This entry keeps only the CDR3 DNA: 45 bases, framed from base 1.